This T cell receptor beta chain was observed in a study of cytomegalovirus exposure and HLA in healthy donors. The study ran its PCR with 60 Vbeta and 13 Jbeta primers. Assay: immunoSEQ multiplex PCR; the TCRdb copy retains only in-frame clones and omits some. The sample shows just over 150,000 clones, 82% of them seen only once. Study observations and caveats: Among donors in an Asian-associated ancestry cluster, a later analysis reportedly found fewer N-insertions than the roughly 670-donor mean. Segments of the TCR beta V type were, in most cases, productive about 90% or about 30% of the time in an earlier analysis.

As for this clone: Its antigen is unidentified.

The sequence was obtained from a woman in her fifties or sixties in good health and CMV-seropositive. The sample was PBMCs.

CDR3 nucleotides: TGTGCCAGCAGTTCCCAACTAGCGGACATGTCCGGGGAGCTGTTTTTT. The encoded protein is CASSSQLADMSGELFF. V and J are TRBV6-5 and TRBJ2-2; 8 nucleotides align to TRBD2. This CDR3 region has 16 residues. CDR1 is MNHEY and CDR2 is SVGAGI in the germline V gene. The ends lost 4 bases at V and 6 bases at J; junction bases unmatched: 10.